The 18 T cell receptor beta chains below were found in one sample sequenced in a study of cytomegalovirus exposure and HLA in healthy donors. The PCR ran on 60 Vbeta and 13 Jbeta primers. Assay used: immunoSEQ multiplex PCR; TCRdb lists only in-frame clones, some missing. The data show about 180,000 clones, with 80% seen just once and 6% to 7.5% held by the top ten. Sequencing input: PBMCs. The source of these receptors is a man aged 25-40 years in good health and CMV-seropositive.

The gene calls are TRBV2 and TRBJ1-2; D gene unclear. The CDR3 is made up of 11 amino acids. Trimming took 5 bases from V and 8 from J, leaving 9 bases between them. CDR1 is SNHLY, CDR2 FYNNEI, per germline. The CDR3 coding sequence is TGTGCCAGCAGTTCCAGAGGGGGCTACACCTTC. This gives the protein CASSSRGGYTF.

The genes are TRBV11-3 and TRBJ1-2; 7 bases are a match to TRBD1. CDR1 SGHNT and CDR2 YENEEA come from the germline V gene. The junction had 7 bases not matched to a gene; V was cut back by 5 bases and J by 4 bases. The CDR3 contains 14 residues. CDR3 nucleotide sequence: TGTGCCAGCAGCCCAGGGGGAGAACGCTATGGCTACACCTTC. Residues: CASSPGGERYGYTF.

This chain uses TRBV4-2 with TRBJ2-3; 9 nucleotides match TRBD2. Trimming removed 4 bases from V and 2 bases from J; junction bases left unmatched: 4. This CDR3 is built from 15 residues. The V gene's germline CDR1 is LGHNA and CDR2 YNFKEQ. CDR3 sequence: CASSRTSAVTDTQYF. The CDR3 DNA is TGTGCCAGCAGCCGGACTAGCGCCGTCACAGATACGCAGTATTTT.

The chain employs TRBV2 and TRBJ2-7; 9 nucleotides align to TRBD1. The germline CDR1 and CDR2 sequences are SNHLY and FYNNEI. With 6 bases clipped from V and 3 bases from J, the junction kept 0 bases outside the gene matches. There are 12 residues in the CDR3. The CDR3 DNA reads as TGTGCCAGCAGGACAGGGGGCTACGAGCAGTACTTC. Amino acids: CASRTGGYEQYF.

This sequence joins TRBV29-1 and TRBJ2-3; perhaps TRBD2 as D (5 bases). With 4 bases removed from V and 2 bases from J, the gap between germline ends came to 16 bases. CDR1 and CDR2 from the germline V gene are SQVTM and ANQGSEA. The CDR3 is 15 residues long. CDR3 sequence reads: CSVVSSGLDTDTQYF. CDR3 coding DNA: TGCAGCGTTGTTAGCAGCGGTCTCGACACAGATACGCAGTATTTT.

The chain uses TRBV19 and TRBJ2-1, with D tentatively TRBD1 (5 bases). Trimming took 3 bases from V and 6 from J, leaving 9 bases between them. CDR3 length equals 13 residues. Germline V CDR1 and CDR2: LNHDA, SQIVND (reference sequence). CDR3 DNA sequence: TGTGCCAGTAGTATTGGCAGGGCCAATGAGCAGTTCTTC. Protein sequence: CASSIGRANEQFF.

J is TRBJ1-3 and V is TRBV29-1, with D maybe TRBD1 (5 bases). V lost 6 bases and J 6 bases, leaving 18 bases between the germline ends. Germline-derived CDR1 and CDR2 are SQVTM and ANQGSEA. CDR3 length: 14 residues. The CDR3 coding sequence is TGCAGCGTCGCTGCCGGGGGAACTAAAAACACCATATATTTT. This codes for CSVAAGGTKNTIYF.

This rearrangement joins TRBV5-4 to TRBJ2-7; TRBD2 aligns across 12 bases. CDR1 is SGHNT and CDR2 is YYREEE in the germline V gene (reference sequence). The CDR3 extends over 16 amino acids. V gave up 0 bases and J gave up 5 bases; unmatched junction bases: 6. CDR3 sequence: CASSLGGLAGTNEQYF. The DNA for the CDR3 is TGTGCCAGCAGCTTGGGTGGACTAGCGGGAACAAACGAGCAGTACTTC.

The chain uses TRBV11-3 and TRBJ2-5, with a tentative D call TRBD2 (5 bases). The CDR3 consists of 14 residues. V was shortened by 5 bases and J by 2 bases, with 12 bases between the two germline ends. Germline V lookup: CDR1 SGHNT, CDR2 YENEEA. The CDR3 spells CASSPRTGQETQYF. CDR3 nucleotide sequence: TGTGCCAGCAGCCCGCGGACTGGACAAGAGACCCAGTACTTC.

The chain combines TRBV7-9 with TRBJ2-5; possible D gene TRBD1, 6 bases. The CDR3 extends over 14 amino acids. In germline, CDR1 is SEHNR, CDR2 FQNEAQ (reference sequence). V was trimmed by 5 bases and J by 5 bases, leaving 15 bases between them. This CDR3 reads CASSHEGQGETQYF. Written as DNA, the CDR3 is TGTGCCAGCAGCCACGAGGGTCAGGGGGAGACCCAGTACTTC.

This clone was seen a handful of times. The chain is built from TRBV6-5 and TRBJ2-5; D unclear. Germline V lookup: CDR1 MNHEY, CDR2 SVGAGI. CDR3 size: 12 residues. V dropped 8 bases and J dropped 7 bases, with 14 bases sitting between them. Here the CDR3 reads CASLGPAGTQYF. In nucleotides, the CDR3 is TGTGCCAGCCTTGGTCCGGCAGGGACCCAGTACTTC.

The rearrangement uses TRBV28 and TRBJ2-3, with D perhaps TRBD2 (5 bases). V dropped 4 bases and J dropped 9 bases, with 11 bases sitting between them. The CDR3 sequence is 12 residues long. The germline V gene encodes CDR1 MDHEN and CDR2 SYDVKM. The CDR3 region is CASSWTHVTQYF. CDR3 coding DNA: TGTGCCAGCAGTTGGACTCACGTAACGCAGTATTTT.

On this clone: At one end the junction does not follow the germline gene, possibly because of a read error. This sequence joins TRBV7-9 and TRBJ2-7; TRBD2 aligns across 8 bases. The CDR3 has 14 residues. CDR1 and CDR2 (germline): SEHNR, FQNEAQ (reference sequence). The CDR3 here is CSSSFPSSGVEQYF. The DNA for the CDR3 is TGTTCCAGCAGCTTCCCCAGTAGCGGGGTCGAGCAGTACTTC.

The chain couples TRBV5-4 to TRBJ2-7; no definite D call. Germline loops: CDR1 SGHNT, CDR2 YYREEE (reference sequence). This CDR3 has 14 amino acids. Trimming took 0 bases from V and 0 from J, leaving 7 bases between them. CDR3 region: CASSLDPSSYEQYF. CDR3 nucleotide sequence: TGTGCCAGCAGCTTGGATCCTAGCTCCTACGAGCAGTACTTC.

The rearrangement links TRBV6-5 to TRBJ1-2, with D perhaps TRBD1 (5 bases). Germline CDR1 is MNHEY and CDR2 is SVGAGI. The V end lost 5 bases, the J end lost 4 bases, and 5 bases lay between the germline ends. CDR3 size: 11 residues. CDR3 DNA: TGTGCCAGCAGTGGGGCCTATGGCTACACCTTC. Amino acid sequence: CASSGAYGYTF.

This clone appeared once. The genes are TRBV5-6 and TRBJ1-1, with 9 bases identical to TRBD1. In germline, CDR1 is SGHDT, CDR2 YYEEEE. V lost 3 bases to trimming and J lost 3 bases; unmatched junction nucleotides: 6. This CDR3 spans 15 amino acids. The CDR3 is CASSSKGQGDTEAFF. CDR3 in DNA: TGTGCCAGCAGCTCAAAGGGACAGGGAGACACTGAAGCTTTCTTT.

The V gene is TRBV4-1, the J gene TRBJ2-5, with D perhaps matching TRBD1 (6 bases). The germline gives CDR1 MGHRA, CDR2 YSYEKL. The V end was cut by 1 base, the J end by 4 bases, with 13 bases between. The CDR3 runs 15 residues. In DNA, the CDR3 is TGCGCCAGCAGCCAAGGGGGGCCCTCCCGAGAGACCCAGTACTTC. Its translation: CASSQGGPSRETQYF.

The chain carries TRBV28 and TRBJ1-2; D may be TRBD1 (5 bases). The germline V gene encodes CDR1 MDHEN and CDR2 SYDVKM. This CDR3 comprises 14 residues. V was clipped by 4 bases and J by 7 bases, with 16 bases between them. The CDR3: CASSSPGVLGGYTF. CDR3 sequence (DNA): TGTGCCAGCAGTTCACCGGGGGTGTTGGGTGGCTACACCTTC.